Shown below are 4 T cell receptor beta chains from a single sample sequenced in a study of identical twins. MiXCR, run by TCRdb on the 5' RACE reads, gives a single entry per CDR3 protein. This table holds around 1.7 million distinct CDR3 sequences, about 30% found once. The specimen sequenced was cord blood. Every receptor here comes from a newborn girl in good health.

A few counts support this clonotype. The chain has TRBV5-1 and TRBJ1-2, with D possibly being TRBD1 (6 bases). The ends were cut back, 2 bases at V and 4 bases at J, with 9 bases in the middle. CDR1 and CDR2 from the germline V gene are SGHRS and YFSETQ. The CDR3 sequence is 13 residues long. CDR3 in DNA: TGCGCCAGCAGCTTTGTAGGGGGCTATGGCTACACCTTC. Translation: CASSFVGGYGYTF.

Notes on this clonotype: The junction departs from germline at one end; a sequencing error may be responsible. The chain is built from TRBV12-3 or TRBV12-4 and TRBJ2-3, with a tentative D call TRBD1 (6 bases). The CDR3 loop spans 14 amino acids. The CDR3 region has the DNA TGTGCCAGCAGGTCAGGGGTCTACACAGATATGCAGTATTTC. It translates to CASRSGVYTDMQYF.

This clonotype has more than one count but fewer than ten. This rearrangement joins TRBV5-1 to TRBJ2-4; perhaps TRBD1 as D (6 bases). The end of the DNA is better explained by TRBJ2-7, so the J call may be wrong. The CDR3 has 13 amino acids. Per germline, CDR1 SGHRS and CDR2 YFSETQ. The CDR3 sequence: CASSATDSPEQYF. The CDR3 coding sequence is TGCGCCAGCAGCGCCACGGACAGCCCCGAGCAGTACTTC.

The chain employs TRBV5-1 and TRBJ1-1; a weak D match, TRBD1 (6 bases). The CDR3 is made up of 16 amino acids. The germline CDR1 and CDR2 sequences are SGHRS and YFSETQ. V dropped 0 bases and J dropped 3 bases, with 15 bases sitting between them. The CDR3 is CASSLALGHLHTEAFF. CDR3 bases: TGCGCCAGCAGCTTGGCCTTGGGACACCTTCACACTGAAGCTTTCTTT. Variable domain in full (rest from reference TRBV5-1 and TRBJ1-1): KAGVTQTPRYLIKTRGQQVTLSCSPISGHRSVSWYQQTPGQGLQFLFEYFSETQRNKGNFPGRFSGRQFSNSRSEMNVSTLELGDSALYLCASSLALGHLHTEAFFGQGTRLTVV.